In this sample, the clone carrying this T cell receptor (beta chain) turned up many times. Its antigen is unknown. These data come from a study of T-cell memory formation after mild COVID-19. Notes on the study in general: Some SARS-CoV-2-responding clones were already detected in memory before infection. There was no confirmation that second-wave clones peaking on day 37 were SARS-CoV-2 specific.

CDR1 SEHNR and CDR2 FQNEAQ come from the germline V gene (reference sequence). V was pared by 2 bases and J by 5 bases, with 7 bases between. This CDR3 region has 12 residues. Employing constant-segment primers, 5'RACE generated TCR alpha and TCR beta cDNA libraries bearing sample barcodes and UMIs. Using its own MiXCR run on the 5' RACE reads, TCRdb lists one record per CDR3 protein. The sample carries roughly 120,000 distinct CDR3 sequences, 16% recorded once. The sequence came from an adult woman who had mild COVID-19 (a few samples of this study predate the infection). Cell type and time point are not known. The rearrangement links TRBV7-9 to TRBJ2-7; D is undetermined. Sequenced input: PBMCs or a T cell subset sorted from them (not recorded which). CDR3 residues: CASSLPSNEQYF. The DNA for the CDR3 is TGTGCCAGCAGCTTACCCTCGAACGAGCAGTACTTC.